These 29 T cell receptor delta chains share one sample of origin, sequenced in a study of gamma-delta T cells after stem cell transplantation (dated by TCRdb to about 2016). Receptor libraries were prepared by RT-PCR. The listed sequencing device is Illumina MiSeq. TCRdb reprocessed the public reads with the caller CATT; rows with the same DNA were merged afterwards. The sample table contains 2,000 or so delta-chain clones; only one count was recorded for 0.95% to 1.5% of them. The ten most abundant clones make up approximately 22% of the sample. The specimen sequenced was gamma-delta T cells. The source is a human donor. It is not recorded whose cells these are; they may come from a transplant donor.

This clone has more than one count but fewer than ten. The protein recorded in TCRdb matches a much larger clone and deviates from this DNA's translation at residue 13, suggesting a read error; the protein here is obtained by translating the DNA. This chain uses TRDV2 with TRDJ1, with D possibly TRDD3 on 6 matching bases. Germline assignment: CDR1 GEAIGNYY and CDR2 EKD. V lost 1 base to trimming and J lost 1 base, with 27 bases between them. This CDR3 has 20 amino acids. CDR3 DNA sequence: TGTGCCTGTGACACGCTTATCCCGATGGAGTGGGGGGTGCGCACCGATAAACTCATCTTT. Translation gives CACDTLIPMEWGVRTDKLIF.

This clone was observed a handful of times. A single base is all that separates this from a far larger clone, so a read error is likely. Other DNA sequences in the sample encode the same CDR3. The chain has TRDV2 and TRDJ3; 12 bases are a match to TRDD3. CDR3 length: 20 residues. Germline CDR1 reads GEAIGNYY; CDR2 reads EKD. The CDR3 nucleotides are TGTGCCTGTGACCAACCCCCGCTGGGGGATACGTTCTGGGACACCCGACAAATGTTTTTC. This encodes CACDQPPLGDTFWDTRQMFF.

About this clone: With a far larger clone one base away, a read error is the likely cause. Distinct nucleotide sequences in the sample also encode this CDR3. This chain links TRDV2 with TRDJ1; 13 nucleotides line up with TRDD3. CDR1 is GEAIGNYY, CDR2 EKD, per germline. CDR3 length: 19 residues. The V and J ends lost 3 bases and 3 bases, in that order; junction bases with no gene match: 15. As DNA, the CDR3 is TGTGCCTGTGACGCCCTACTGGGGGATACGCGAAATGAACCCGATAAACTCATCTTT. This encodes CACDALLGDTRNEPDKLIF.

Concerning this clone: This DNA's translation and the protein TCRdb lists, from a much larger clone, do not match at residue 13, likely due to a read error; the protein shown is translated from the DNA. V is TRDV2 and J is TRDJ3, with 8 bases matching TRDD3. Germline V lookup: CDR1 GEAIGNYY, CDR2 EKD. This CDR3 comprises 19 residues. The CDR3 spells CACDTAGGLHSWNTRQMFF. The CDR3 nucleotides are TGTGCCTGTGACACCGCTGGGGGACTCCACTCCTGGAACACCCGACAGATGTTTTTC.

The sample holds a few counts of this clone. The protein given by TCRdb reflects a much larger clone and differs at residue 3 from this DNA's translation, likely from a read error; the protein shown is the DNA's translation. The DNA for the CDR3 is TGTGCCTTTGACACCGTGATTGGGGGACCCCGTCGGGGGTCCGGCGATAAACTCATCTTT. Translating it yields CAFDTVIGGPRRGSGDKLIF. This chain uses TRDV2 with TRDJ1, with 7 bases aligning to TRDD3. The CDR3 is made up of 20 amino acids. Germline CDR1 and CDR2: GEAIGNYY and EKD.

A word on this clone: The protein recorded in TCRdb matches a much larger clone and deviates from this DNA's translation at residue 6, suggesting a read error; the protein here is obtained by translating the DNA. The CDR3: CACDQSPLGDTFWDTRQMFF. The CDR3 DNA is TGTGCCTGTGACCAATCCCCGCTGGGGGATACGTTCTGGGACACCCGACAGATGTTTTTC. V gene TRDV2 combines with J gene TRDJ3; TRDD3 matches at 12 bases. CDR3 length: 20 residues. Looked up from germline, CDR1 is GEAIGNYY and CDR2 is EKD. The J segment lost 3 bases and the V segment lost 3 bases, leaving 11 bases of the junction unmatched.

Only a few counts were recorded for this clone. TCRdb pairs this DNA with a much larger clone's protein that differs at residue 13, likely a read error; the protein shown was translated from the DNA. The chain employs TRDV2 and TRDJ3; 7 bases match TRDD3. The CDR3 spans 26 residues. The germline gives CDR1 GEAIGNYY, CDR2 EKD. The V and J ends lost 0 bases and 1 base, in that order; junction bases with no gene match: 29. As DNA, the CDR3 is TGTGCCTGTGACACCGTAAAGCCCCCGGGGCTGGGGGTCACCCTTCTCAGTTCCTGGGACACCCGACAGATGTTTTTC. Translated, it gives CACDTVKPPGLGVTLLSSWDTRQMFF.

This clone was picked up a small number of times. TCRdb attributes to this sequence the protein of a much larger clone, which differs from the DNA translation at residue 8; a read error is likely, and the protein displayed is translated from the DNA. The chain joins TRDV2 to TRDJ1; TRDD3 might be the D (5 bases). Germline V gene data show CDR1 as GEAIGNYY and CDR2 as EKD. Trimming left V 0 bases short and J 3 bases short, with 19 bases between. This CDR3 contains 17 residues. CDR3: CACDTVGIFYGADKLIF. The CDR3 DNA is TGTGCCTGTGACACCGTAGGGATCTTCTACGGAGCCGATAAACTCATCTTT.

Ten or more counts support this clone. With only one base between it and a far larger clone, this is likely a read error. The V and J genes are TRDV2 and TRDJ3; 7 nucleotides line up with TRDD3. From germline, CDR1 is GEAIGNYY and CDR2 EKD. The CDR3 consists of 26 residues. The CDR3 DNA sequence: TGTGCCTGTGGCACCGTAAAGCCCCCGGGGCTGGGGGCCACCCTTCTCAGTTCCTGGGACACCCGACAGATGTTTTTC. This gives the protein CACGTVKPPGLGATLLSSWDTRQMFF.

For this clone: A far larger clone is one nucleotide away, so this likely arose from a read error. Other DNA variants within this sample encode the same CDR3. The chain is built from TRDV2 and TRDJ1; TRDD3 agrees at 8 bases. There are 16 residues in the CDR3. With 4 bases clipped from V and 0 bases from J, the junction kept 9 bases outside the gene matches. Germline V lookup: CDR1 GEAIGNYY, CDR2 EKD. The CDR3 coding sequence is TGTGCCTGTGAAGGACTGGGGGGGCAGTACACCGATAAACTCATCTTT. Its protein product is CACEGLGGQYTDKLIF.

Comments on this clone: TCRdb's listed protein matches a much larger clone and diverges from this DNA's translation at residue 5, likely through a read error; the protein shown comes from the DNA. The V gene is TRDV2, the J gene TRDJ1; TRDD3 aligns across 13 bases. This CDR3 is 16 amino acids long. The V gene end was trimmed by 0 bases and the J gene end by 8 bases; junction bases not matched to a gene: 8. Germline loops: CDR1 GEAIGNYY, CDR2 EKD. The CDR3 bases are TGTGCCTGTGACACCCTGGGACTGGGGGATACGGAAAAACTCATCTTT. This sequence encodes CACDTLGLGDTEKLIF.

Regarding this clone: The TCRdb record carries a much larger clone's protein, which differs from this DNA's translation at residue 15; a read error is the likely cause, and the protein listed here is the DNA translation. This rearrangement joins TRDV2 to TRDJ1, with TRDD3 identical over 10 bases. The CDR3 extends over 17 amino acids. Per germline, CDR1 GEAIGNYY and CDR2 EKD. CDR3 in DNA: TGTGCCTGTGACACCTTGGGGGATACTACCAGCCACGACAAACCCATCTTT. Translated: CACDTLGDTTSHDKPIF.

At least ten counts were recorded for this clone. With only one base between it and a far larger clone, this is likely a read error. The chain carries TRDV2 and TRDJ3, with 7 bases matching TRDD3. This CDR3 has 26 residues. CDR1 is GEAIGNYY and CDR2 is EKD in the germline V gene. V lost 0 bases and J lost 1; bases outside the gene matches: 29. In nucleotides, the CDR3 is TGTGCCTGTGACACCGTAAAGCCCCCGGGGCTGGGGGCCGCCCTTCTCAGTTCCTGGGACACCCGACAGATGTTTTTC. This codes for CACDTVKPPGLGAALLSSWDTRQMFF.

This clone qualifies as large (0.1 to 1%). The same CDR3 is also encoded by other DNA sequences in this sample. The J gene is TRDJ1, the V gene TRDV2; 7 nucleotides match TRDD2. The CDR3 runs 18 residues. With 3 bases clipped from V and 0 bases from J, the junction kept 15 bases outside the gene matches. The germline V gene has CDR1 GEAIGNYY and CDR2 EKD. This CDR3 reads CACDGLPLRGGDTDKLIF. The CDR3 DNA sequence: TGTGCCTGTGACGGCCTTCCTCTACGGGGAGGAGACACCGATAAACTCATCTTT.

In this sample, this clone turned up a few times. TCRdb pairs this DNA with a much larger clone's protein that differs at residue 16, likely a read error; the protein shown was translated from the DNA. CDR3 sequence (DNA): TGTGCCTGTGAACCAGTACTGGGGGATACGAATGAACCCGGCGAGGCCGATAAACTCATCTTT. It is translated as CACEPVLGDTNEPGEADKLIF. The chain links TRDV2 to TRDJ1; TRDD3 aligns across 13 bases. CDR3 length: 21 residues. Trimming cost V 4 bases and J 3 bases; bases outside gene matches: 22. The V gene's germline CDR1 is GEAIGNYY and CDR2 EKD.

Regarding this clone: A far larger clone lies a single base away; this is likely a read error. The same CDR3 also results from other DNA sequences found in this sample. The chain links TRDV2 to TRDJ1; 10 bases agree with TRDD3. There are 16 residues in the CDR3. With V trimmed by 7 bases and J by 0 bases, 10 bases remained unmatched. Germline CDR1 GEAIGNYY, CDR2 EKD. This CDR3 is CACDVLGDWNTDKLIF. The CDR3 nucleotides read TGTGCCTGCGACGTACTGGGGGATTGGAACACCGATAAACTCATCTTT.

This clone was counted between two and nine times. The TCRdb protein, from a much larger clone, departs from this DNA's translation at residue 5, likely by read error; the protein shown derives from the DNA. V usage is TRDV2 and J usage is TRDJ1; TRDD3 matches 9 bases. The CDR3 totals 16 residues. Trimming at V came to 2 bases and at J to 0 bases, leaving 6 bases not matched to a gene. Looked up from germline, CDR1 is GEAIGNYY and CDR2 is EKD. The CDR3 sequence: CACDMLGDSYTDKLIF. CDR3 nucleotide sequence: TGTGCCTGTGACATGCTGGGGGATTCGTACACCGATAAACTCATCTTT.

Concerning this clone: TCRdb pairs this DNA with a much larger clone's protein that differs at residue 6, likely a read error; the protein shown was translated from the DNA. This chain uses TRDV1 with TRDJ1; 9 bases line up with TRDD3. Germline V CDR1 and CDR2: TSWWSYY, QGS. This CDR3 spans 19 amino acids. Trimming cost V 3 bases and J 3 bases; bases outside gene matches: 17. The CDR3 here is CALGEGTGGKSGSSDKLIF. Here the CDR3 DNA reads TGTGCTCTTGGGGAGGGAACTGGGGGAAAGTCCGGCTCCTCCGATAAACTCATCTTT.

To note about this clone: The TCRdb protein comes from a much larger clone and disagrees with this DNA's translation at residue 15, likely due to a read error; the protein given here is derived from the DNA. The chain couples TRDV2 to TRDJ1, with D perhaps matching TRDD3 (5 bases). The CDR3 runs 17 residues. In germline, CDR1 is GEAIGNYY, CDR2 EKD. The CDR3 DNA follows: TGTGCCTGTGACACGGTTGGGGTCCCCTCCGACACCGATAAACCCATCTTT. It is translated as CACDTVGVPSDTDKPIF.

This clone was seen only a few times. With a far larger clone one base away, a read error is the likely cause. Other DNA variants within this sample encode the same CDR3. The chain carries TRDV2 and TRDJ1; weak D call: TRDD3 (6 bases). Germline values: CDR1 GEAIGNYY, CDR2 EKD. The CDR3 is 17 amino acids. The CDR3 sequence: CACDTAGGKEYTDKLIF. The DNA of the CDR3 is TGTGCATGTGACACCGCCGGGGGGAAAGAGTACACCGATAAACTCATCTTT.

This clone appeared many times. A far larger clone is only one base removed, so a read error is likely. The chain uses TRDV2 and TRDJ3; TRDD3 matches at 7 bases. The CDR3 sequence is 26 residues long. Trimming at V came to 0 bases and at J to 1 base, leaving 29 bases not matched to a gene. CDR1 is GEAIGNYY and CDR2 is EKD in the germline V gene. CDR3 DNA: TGTGCCTGTGACACCGTAAAGCCCCCGAGGCTGGGGGCCACCCTTCTCAGTTCCTGGGACACCCGACAGATGTTTTTC. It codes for CACDTVKPPRLGATLLSSWDTRQMFF.

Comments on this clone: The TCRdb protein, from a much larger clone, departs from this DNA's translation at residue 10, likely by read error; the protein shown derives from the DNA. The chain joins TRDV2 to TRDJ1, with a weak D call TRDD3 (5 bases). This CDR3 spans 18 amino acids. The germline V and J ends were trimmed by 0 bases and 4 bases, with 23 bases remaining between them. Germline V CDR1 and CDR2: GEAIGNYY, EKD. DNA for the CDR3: TGTGCCTGTGACACCTTTTACTCTGGGAGATCGGAGGGCGATAAACTCATCTTT. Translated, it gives CACDTFYSGRSEGDKLIF.

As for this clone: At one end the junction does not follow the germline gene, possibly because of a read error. CDR3 region: CAWLLDTRQMFF. In DNA, the CDR3 is TGCGCCTGGCTCCTGGACACCCGACAGATGTTTTTC. The genes are TRDV2 and TRDJ3; D is unresolved. The CDR3 length is 12 residues. In germline, CDR1 is GEAIGNYY, CDR2 EKD.

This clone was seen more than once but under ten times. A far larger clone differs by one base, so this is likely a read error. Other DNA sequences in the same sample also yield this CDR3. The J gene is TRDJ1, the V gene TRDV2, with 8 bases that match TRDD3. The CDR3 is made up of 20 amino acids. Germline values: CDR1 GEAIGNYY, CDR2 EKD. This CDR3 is CACDTVYFAKLGGPTDKLIF. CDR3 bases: TGCGCCTGTGACACCGTTTACTTCGCCAAACTGGGGGGCCCAACCGATAAACTCATCTTT.

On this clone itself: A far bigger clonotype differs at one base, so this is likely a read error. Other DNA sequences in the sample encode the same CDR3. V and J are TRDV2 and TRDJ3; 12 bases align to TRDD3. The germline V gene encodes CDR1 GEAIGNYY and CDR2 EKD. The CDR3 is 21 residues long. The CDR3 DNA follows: TGTGCCTGTGACACGTCTGGGGGATACGCCCGAAGCTCCTGGGACACCCGGCAGATGTTTTTC. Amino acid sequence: CACDTSGGYARSSWDTRQMFF.

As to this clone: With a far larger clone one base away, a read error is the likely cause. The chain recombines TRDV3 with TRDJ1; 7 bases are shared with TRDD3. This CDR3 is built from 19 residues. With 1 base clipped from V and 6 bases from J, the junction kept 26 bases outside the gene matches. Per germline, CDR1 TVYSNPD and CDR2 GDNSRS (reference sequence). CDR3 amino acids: CAFNCPLPRGIRREYKLIF. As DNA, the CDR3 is TGTGCCTTTAATTGTCCCCTACCCCGGGGGATCCGACGTGAGTATAAACTCATCTTT. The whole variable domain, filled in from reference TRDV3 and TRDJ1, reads CDKVTQSSPDQTVASGSEVVLLCTYDTVYSNPDLFWYRIRPDYSFQFVFYGDNSRSEGADFTQGRFSVKHILTQKAFHLVISPVRTEDSATYYCAFNCPLPRGIRREYKLIFGKGTRVTVEP.

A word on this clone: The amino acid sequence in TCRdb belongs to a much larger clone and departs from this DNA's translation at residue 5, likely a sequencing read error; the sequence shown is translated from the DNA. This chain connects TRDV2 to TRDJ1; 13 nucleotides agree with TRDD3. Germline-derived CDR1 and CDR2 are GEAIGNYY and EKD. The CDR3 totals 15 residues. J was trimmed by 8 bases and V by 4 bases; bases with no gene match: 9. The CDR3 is CACEALGDTRLKLIF. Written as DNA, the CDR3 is TGTGCCTGTGAAGCACTGGGGGATACGCGCTTAAAACTCATCTTT.

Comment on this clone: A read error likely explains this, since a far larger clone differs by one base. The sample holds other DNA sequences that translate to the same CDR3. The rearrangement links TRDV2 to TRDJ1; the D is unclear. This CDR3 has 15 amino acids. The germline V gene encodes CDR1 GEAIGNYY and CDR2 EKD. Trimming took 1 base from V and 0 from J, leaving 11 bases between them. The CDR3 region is CACDTVGQHTDKLIF. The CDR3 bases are TGTGCCTGTGACACTGTGGGTCAACACACCGATAAACTCATCTTT.

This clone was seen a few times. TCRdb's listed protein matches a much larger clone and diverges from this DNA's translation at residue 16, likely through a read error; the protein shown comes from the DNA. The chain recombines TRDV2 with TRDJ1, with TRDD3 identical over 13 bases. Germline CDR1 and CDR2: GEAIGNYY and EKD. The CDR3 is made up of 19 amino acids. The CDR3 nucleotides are TGTGCCTGTGACGCTCTACTGGGGGATACGCGAAATGAACCCGATATACTCATCTTT. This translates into CACDALLGDTRNEPDILIF.